These 16 T cell receptor beta chains came from one sample sequenced in a study of monozygotic twins with inflammatory bowel disease. Following a re-call of the 5' RACE reads, TCRdb has one entry per CDR3 protein and lacks DNA. The listing records roughly 330,000 distinct CDR3 sequences. The sample taken for sequencing was blood. These receptors originate from a human donor with ulcerative colitis or Crohn's disease, or a healthy co-twin of an affected twin (not recorded which).

This rearrangement joins TRBV4-1 to TRBJ2-1; the D call of TRBD2 rests on TCRdb alone, since no DNA is present to check it. The CDR3 is 17 amino acids. Per germline, CDR1 MGHRA and CDR2 YSYEKL. CDR3 protein: CASSQTELAGGLNEQFF.

CDR3 sequence: CRVSGNTEAFF. This chain connects TRBV20-1 to TRBJ1-1. This CDR3 has 11 residues. Per germline, CDR1 DFQATT and CDR2 SNEGSKA (reference sequence).

This rearrangement joins TRBV18 to TRBJ2-7; TCRdb's D call, TRBD2, is unchecked because there is no DNA. This CDR3 has 16 amino acids. Germline values: CDR1 KGHSH, CDR2 LQKENI. The CDR3 protein is CASSPLAGGLAYEQYF.

The V call is TRBV7-9, the J call TRBJ2-7; with no DNA, the TCRdb D assignment of TRBD2 cannot be verified. Germline lookup yields CDR1 SEHNR and CDR2 FQNEAQ (reference sequence). This CDR3 region has 14 residues. This CDR3 reads CASSSQWRGYEQYF.

The V gene is TRBV20-1, the J gene TRBJ2-7. Germline V gene sequence: CDR1 DFQATT, CDR2 SNEGSKA (reference sequence). This CDR3 contains 11 residues. CDR3: CSASHIEEQYF.

The chain is built from TRBV18 and TRBJ2-7; the TCRdb D gene call, TRBD1, has no DNA to confirm it. Germline CDR1 reads KGHSH; CDR2 reads LQKENI. The CDR3 has 16 residues. The CDR3 loop is CASSRTGNSLAYEQYF.

The chain joins TRBV25-1 to TRBJ2-7; the TCRdb D gene call, TRBD1, has no DNA to confirm it. Germline V lookup: CDR1 MGHDK, CDR2 SYGVNS. CDR3 length equals 15 residues. CDR3 loop: CASSGRGLVTYEQYF.

This CDR3 is CASTGIQETQYF. J is TRBJ2-5 and V is TRBV6-5. The CDR3 covers 12 residues. The V gene's germline CDR1 is MNHEY and CDR2 SVGAGI.

The rearrangement uses TRBV6-6 and TRBJ2-1; TCRdb selects TRBD1, and the lack of DNA leaves this call unchecked. The CDR3 is 14 residues long. Germline values: CDR1 MNHNY, CDR2 SVGAGI (reference sequence). CDR3 sequence reads: CASTTRGGPNEQFF.

The rearrangement uses TRBV29-1 and TRBJ2-3; TCRdb picks TRBD2, but there is no DNA to check that call. This CDR3 contains 14 residues. The germline V gene has CDR1 SQVTM and CDR2 ANQGSEA. The chain's CDR3 is CSVEAGLSTDTQYF.

The chain carries TRBV18 and TRBJ2-7. CDR3 size: 14 residues. Germline V gives CDR1 KGHSH, CDR2 LQKENI. CDR3 sequence reads: CASSRQGVGNEQYF.

The chain joins TRBV4-1 to TRBJ2-5; TCRdb's D gene call, TRBD1, goes unchecked for lack of DNA. The germline V gene has CDR1 MGHRA and CDR2 YSYEKL. The CDR3 is made up of 18 amino acids. The chain's CDR3 is CASSQVPGAGAYQETQYF.

The chain joins TRBV6-1 to TRBJ1-5; TCRdb picks TRBD1, but there is no DNA to check that call. Germline CDR1 MNHNS, CDR2 SASEGT. This CDR3 has 18 amino acids. The chain's CDR3 is CASKSRSDGTGVNQPQHF.

The V gene is TRBV28, the J gene TRBJ2-7; TCRdb calls TRBD2, which cannot be checked without DNA. There are 15 residues in the CDR3. Germline V lookup: CDR1 MDHEN, CDR2 SYDVKM. CDR3 residues: CASSLSTAGGYEQYF.

The chain combines TRBV19 with TRBJ1-2; TCRdb's D call of TRBD1 is untestable without DNA. This CDR3 is built from 14 residues. CDR1 and CDR2 from the germline V gene are LNHDA and SQIVND (reference sequence). The CDR3 is CASSIVGQNYGYTF.

V usage is TRBV14 and J usage is TRBJ2-6. The CDR3 is 17 amino acids. Germline CDR1 reads SGHDN; CDR2 reads FVKESK. The CDR3 reads CASSQEAWSSGANVLTF.